These 5 T cell receptor beta chains came from one sample sequenced in a study of CD8 T cells in Susac syndrome. RNA totalling roughly 0.5 to 1 ug underwent reverse transcription with random hexamers. TCRdb passed the immunoSEQ multiplex PCR reads through MiXCR, listing each CDR3 protein once. The sample includes 110,000 or so distinct CDR3 sequences, just under 95% of them seen just once. Sequencing was performed on CD4+ T cells from PBMCs. The source of these receptors is a human donor with multiple sclerosis.

The rearrangement links TRBV12-3 or TRBV12-4 to TRBJ1-5; D is possibly TRBD1 (6 bases). V lost 5 bases and J lost 4, with 15 bases in between. The CDR3 sequence is 15 residues long. CDR3 DNA sequence: TGTGCCAGCAGTCCCCGAGACAGGTTGAATCAGCCCCAGCATTTT. Translation: CASSPRDRLNQPQHF.

This clonotype appeared a few times. This chain connects TRBV20-1 to TRBJ1-1, with TRBD1 identical over 7 bases. Germline V gives CDR1 DFQATT, CDR2 SNEGSKA (reference sequence). V shed 6 bases, J shed 4 bases, and the junction held 5 bases outside the gene matches. The CDR3 runs to 12 residues. CDR3 sequence: CSAREGATEAFF. CDR3 DNA sequence: TGCAGTGCCAGGGAGGGGGCCACTGAAGCTTTCTTT.

J is TRBJ1-2 and V is TRBV6-5; weak D call: TRBD1 (6 bases). The V end lost 10 bases, the J end lost 8 bases, and 14 bases lay between the germline ends. CDR3 size: 11 residues. Per germline, CDR1 MNHEY and CDR2 SVGAGI. CDR3 in DNA: TGTGCCACCAGATCCGACAGGGGCTACACCTTC. Amino acids: CATRSDRGYTF.

The gene calls are TRBV20-1 and TRBJ2-5, with 9 bases identical to TRBD1. With 6 bases clipped from V and 2 bases from J, the junction kept 7 bases outside the gene matches. Germline V gives CDR1 DFQATT, CDR2 SNEGSKA (reference sequence). This CDR3 region has 14 residues. CDR3 sequence reads: CSARGQGPQETQYF. The CDR3, as DNA: TGCAGTGCACGAGGACAGGGGCCACAAGAGACCCAGTACTTC.

The rearrangement joins TRBV3-1 to TRBJ2-5, with D unresolved. CDR1 and CDR2 (germline): LGHDT, YNNKEL (reference sequence). The length of the CDR3 is 14 residues. The V end was cut by 4 bases, the J end by 2 bases, with 11 bases between. This chain's CDR3 is CASSRSYGQETQYF. The DNA for the CDR3 is TGTGCCAGCAGCCGGAGCTACGGGCAAGAGACCCAGTACTTC.